One T cell receptor (beta chain) is described in this entry. Its target is not known. This sample is part of a study of T-cell memory formation after mild COVID-19. Study-level background: Clusters of TCRs were largely donor specific.

From the 5' RACE reads, TCRdb called clonotypes with MiXCR, one entry per CDR3 protein. The data show approximately 500,000 distinct CDR3 sequences, roughly 23% seen once. The V gene's germline CDR1 is SGHRS and CDR2 YFSETQ. The junction had 9 bases not matched to a gene; V was cut back by 3 bases and J by 3 bases. This CDR3 comprises 15 residues. Points from the study as a whole: Later expanders leaned toward CD4+, whereas clones contracting from day 15 to 85 were balanced CD4/CD8. Day 37-peaking second-wave clones had unconfirmed SARS-CoV-2 specificity.

The source is an adult woman who had mild COVID-19 (a few samples of this study predate the infection). Cell type and time point are not known. The sample was PBMCs or a T cell subset sorted from them (not recorded which). This chain joins TRBV5-1 and TRBJ2-7; 7 bases agree with TRBD2. In DNA form, the CDR3 reads TGCGCCAGCAGCTCATCGTACGTAGCGGGCTACGAGCAGTACTTC. It codes for CASSSSYVAGYEQYF.